Each of the 5 T cell receptor beta chains below was sequenced from the same sample in a study of healthy donors' naive CD4 and CD8 T cells. Each TCR library used 500 ng of total RNA and a linear amplification protocol. TCRdb reanalysed the reads using MiXCR and keeps one entry per CDR3 protein. The sample has about 180,000 distinct CDR3 sequences, 74% seen once. The sample comprised naive CD4+ and CD8+ T cells sorted from blood, pooled from several donors. The receptors originated from a pool of human donors in good health; the sample pools cells from several healthy donors.

This clonotype was seen only a few times. This chain links TRBV5-7 with TRBJ1-5; D gene uncertain. TRBV5-7 is recorded as an ORF, its role being uncertain. Trimming removed 2 bases at V and 5 bases at J, with 11 bases between. This CDR3 has 14 residues. The CDR3, as DNA: TGTGCCAGCAGCTTCCAGGACCGAGATCAGCCCCAGCATTTT. Its translation: CASSFQDRDQPQHF.

The chain carries TRBV27 and TRBJ2-1; D is unclear. V dropped 4 bases and J dropped 0 bases, with 7 bases sitting between them. CDR1 MNHEY and CDR2 SMNVEV come from the germline V gene (reference sequence). CDR3 length: 14 residues. The CDR3 DNA sequence: TGTGCCAGCAGTTCCCCCTCCTCCTACAATGAGCAGTTCTTC. It specifies CASSSPSSYNEQFF.

This clonotype was seen only a few times. V usage is TRBV24-1 and J usage is TRBJ2-7; maybe TRBD2 (6 bases). Per the germline V gene, CDR1 is KGHDR and CDR2 is SFDVKD. The CDR3 is 14 amino acids. Trimming removed 5 bases at V and 1 base at J, with 11 bases between. The CDR3 protein is CATSGPSASYEQYF. DNA for the CDR3: TGTGCCACCAGTGGCCCTAGCGCGTCCTACGAGCAGTACTTC.

This clonotype has more than one count but fewer than ten. The chain carries TRBV29-1 and TRBJ2-1, with 14 bases lining up with TRBD2. The CDR3 is 14 residues long. V shed 5 bases and J 6 bases; nucleotides not matched to a gene: 3. Germline V lookup: CDR1 SQVTM, CDR2 ANQGSEA. CDR3 sequence reads: CSVRGLAGVNEQFF. For the CDR3, the DNA is TGCAGCGTTCGGGGACTAGCGGGAGTCAATGAGCAGTTCTTC.

The genes are TRBV11-1 and TRBJ2-5; 10 nucleotides match TRBD1. CDR1 and CDR2 from the germline V gene are SGHAT and FQDESV (reference sequence). After removal of 7 bases from V and 5 bases from J, the junction contained 10 bases not matched to a gene. This CDR3 comprises 15 residues. CDR3 nucleotide sequence: TGTGCCAGCACCCTCGAGGGACAGGGGAGGGAGACCCAGTACTTC. The encoded protein is CASTLEGQGRETQYF.